A single sample is the source of the 3 T cell receptor beta chains below, sequenced in a study of T cells expressing NK-cell markers. Reanalyzing the 5' RACE reads, TCRdb keeps one entry per CDR3 protein, without DNA. This sample's clone table lists tens of thousands of distinct CDR3 sequences. Sequencing was performed on blood T cells: a sorted CD56 or NKG2C T cell subset, CD4+ or CD8+ T cells, or bulk PBMC T cells (not recorded which). The receptors derive from a woman between 18 and 70 years old in good health.

This chain connects TRBV5-1 to TRBJ2-1; the D gene TCRdb calls, TRBD2, cannot be checked with no DNA. The germline gives CDR1 SGHRS, CDR2 YFSETQ. The CDR3 loop spans 15 amino acids. The CDR3 spells CASSSTSGRYNEQFF.

The chain recombines TRBV6-5 with TRBJ2-5; TCRdb selects TRBD2, and the lack of DNA leaves this call unchecked. Germline CDR1 and CDR2: MNHEY and SVGAGI. This CDR3 has 17 residues. The CDR3 protein is CASSYYPAGERQETQYF.

This chain connects TRBV5-1 to TRBJ2-1; the TCRdb D gene call, TRBD2, has no DNA to confirm it. The CDR3 sequence is 15 residues long. CDR1 and CDR2 (germline): SGHRS, YFSETQ. The CDR3 sequence: CASSGTSGSLDEQFF.